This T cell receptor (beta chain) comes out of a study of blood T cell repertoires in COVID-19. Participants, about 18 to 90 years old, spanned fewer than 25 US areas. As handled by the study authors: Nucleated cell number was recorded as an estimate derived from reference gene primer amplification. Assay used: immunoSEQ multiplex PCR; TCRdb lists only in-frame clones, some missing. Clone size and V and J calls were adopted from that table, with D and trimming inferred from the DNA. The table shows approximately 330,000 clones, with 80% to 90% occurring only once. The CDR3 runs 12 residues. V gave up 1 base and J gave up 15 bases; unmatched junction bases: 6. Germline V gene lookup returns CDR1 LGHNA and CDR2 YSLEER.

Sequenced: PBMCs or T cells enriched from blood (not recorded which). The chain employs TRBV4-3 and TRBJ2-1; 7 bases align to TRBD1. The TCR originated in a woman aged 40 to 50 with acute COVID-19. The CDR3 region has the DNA TGCGCCAGCAGCCAAGTTTGGGCAGGGGGGTTCTTC. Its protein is CASSQVWAGGFF.